The 23 T cell receptor beta chains presented below share a single source sample, sequenced in a study of blood T cell repertoires in COVID-19. The repertoire was sequenced with immunoSEQ multiplex PCR; TCRdb's copy has only in-frame clones and lacks some. The sample lists 140,000 or so clones; more than 85% were seen once. The sequencing sample was made of peripheral blood. The receptors originated from a human donor in a cohort sampled during active COVID-19.

The V and J genes are TRBV5-1 and TRBJ2-2; 8 nucleotides match TRBD2. There are 18 residues in the CDR3. The ends lost 1 base at V and 3 bases at J; junction bases unmatched: 11. Germline V gene sequence: CDR1 SGHRS, CDR2 YFSETQ. The CDR3 sequence: CASSLYPGGPGDTGELFF. The CDR3 DNA reads TGCGCCAGCAGCTTGTACCCGGGGGGGCCGGGGGACACCGGGGAGCTGTTTTTT.

This chain links TRBV4-1 with TRBJ1-1; 8 bases map to TRBD1. CDR1 is MGHRA, CDR2 YSYEKL, per germline. The trim removed 2 bases at V and 7 bases at J, leaving 15 bases unmatched. The CDR3 runs to 17 residues. The CDR3 protein is CASSQTWETTGEGEAFF. The CDR3 nucleotides are TGCGCCAGCAGCCAAACGTGGGAGACGACAGGGGAGGGTGAAGCTTTCTTT.

This clone has only a few counts. V is TRBV2 and J is TRBJ2-3; 9 bases are shared with TRBD1. V lost 3 bases to trimming and J lost 4 bases; unmatched junction nucleotides: 11. CDR3 size: 17 residues. Germline lookup yields CDR1 SNHLY and CDR2 FYNNEI. In nucleotides, the CDR3 is TGTGCCAGCAGTGATCAGGGGACAGGGTACACCCCAGATACGCAGTATTTT. This gives the protein CASSDQGTGYTPDTQYF.

A single count supports this clone. V and J are TRBV13 and TRBJ2-7, with D hard to call. CDR3 length: 13 amino acids. Deletions cut 5 bases from V and 3 bases from J, with 11 bases between. Per germline, CDR1 PRHDT and CDR2 FYEKMQ (reference sequence). CDR3 sequence (DNA): TGTGCCAGCAGCCGCGGCCAGAGCTACGAGCAGTACTTC. Its translation: CASSRGQSYEQYF.

The J gene is TRBJ2-7, the V gene TRBV2; D might be TRBD2 (6 bases). In germline, CDR1 is SNHLY, CDR2 FYNNEI. The V gene lost 6 bases and the J gene lost 0 bases, with 15 bases spanning the gap. The length of the CDR3 is 15 residues. The CDR3 DNA reads TGTGCCAGCAGGGCTGGGGGACTGGGCTCCTACGAGCAGTACTTC. Translated, it gives CASRAGGLGSYEQYF.

This clone came up a few times. The J gene is TRBJ1-1, the V gene TRBV28; 8 bases are a match to TRBD1. Germline V gives CDR1 MDHEN, CDR2 SYDVKM. The CDR3 runs to 12 residues. Unmatched junction bases numbered 4, after V lost 8 bases and J lost 5 bases. For the CDR3, the DNA is TGTGCCAGCCGGACAGGGCGGACTGAAGCTTTCTTT. Translation: CASRTGRTEAFF.

This rearrangement joins TRBV30 to TRBJ2-7, with 8 nucleotides matching TRBD1. This CDR3 is 12 amino acids long. V shed 1 base, J shed 8 bases, and the junction held 4 bases outside the gene matches. CDR1 and CDR2 from the germline V gene are GTSNPN and SVGIG (reference sequence). The CDR3 sequence: CAWSADRGQQYF. The CDR3 nucleotides are TGTGCCTGGAGTGCCGACAGGGGTCAGCAGTACTTC.

The chain is built from TRBV18 and TRBJ2-1; 7 nucleotides agree with TRBD1. Germline-derived CDR1 and CDR2 are KGHSH and LQKENI. With 2 bases clipped from V and 7 bases from J, the junction kept 8 bases outside the gene matches. The length of the CDR3 is 15 residues. The CDR3 sequence: CASSPIEGARNEQFF. The CDR3 DNA follows: TGTGCCAGCTCACCAATAGAGGGGGCTAGAAATGAGCAGTTCTTC.

The rearrangement uses TRBV7-2 and TRBJ1-2, with 12 nucleotides matching TRBD1. With 5 bases clipped from V and 5 bases from J, the junction kept 6 bases outside the gene matches. Germline V gene lookup returns CDR1 SGHTA and CDR2 FQGNSA. CDR3 length equals 15 residues. As DNA, the CDR3 is TGTGCCAGCAGCGCCGGGACAGGGGGCTTTTATGGCTACACCTTC. This encodes CASSAGTGGFYGYTF.

The V call is TRBV5-1, the J call TRBJ2-7, with 9 positions matching TRBD1. This CDR3 is 19 amino acids long. Germline loops: CDR1 SGHRS, CDR2 YFSETQ. V dropped 0 bases and J dropped 5; count of bases not matched to a gene: 18. CDR3 sequence: CASSLVFTTGGQLKNEQYF. The CDR3 DNA is TGCGCCAGCAGCTTGGTCTTTACGACAGGGGGGCAATTAAAAAACGAGCAGTACTTC. Using reference TRBV5-1 and TRBJ2-7 for the parts outside the CDR3, the full variable domain is KAGVTQTPRYLIKTRGQQVTLSCSPISGHRSVSWYQQTPGQGLQFLFEYFSETQRNKGNFPGRFSGRQFSNSRSEMNVSTLELGDSALYLCASSLVFTTGGQLKNEQYFGPGTRLTVT.

The rearrangement links TRBV19 to TRBJ1-1, with 9 bases fitting TRBD1. V lost 5 bases to trimming and J lost 5 bases; unmatched junction nucleotides: 9. Germline V gene lookup returns CDR1 LNHDA and CDR2 SQIVND (reference sequence). The CDR3 is 15 residues long. The CDR3 DNA sequence: TGTGCCAGTAGTCCCCAGGGACAGGGAAGGACTGAAGCTTTCTTT. It codes for CASSPQGQGRTEAFF. The full variable domain, its missing parts supplied by reference TRBV19 and TRBJ1-1, is DGGITQSPKYLFRKEGQNVTLSCEQNLNHDAMYWYRQDPGQGLRLIYYSQIVNDFQKGDIAEGYSVSREKKESFPLTVTSAQKNPTAFYLCASSPQGQGRTEAFFGQGTRLTVV.

This clone was detected once. This chain links TRBV7-9 with TRBJ2-1, with 7 bases matching TRBD2. The germline V gene has CDR1 SEHNR and CDR2 FQNEAQ (reference sequence). V shed 1 base and J 8 bases; nucleotides not matched to a gene: 11. There are 16 residues in the CDR3. CDR3 sequence reads: CASSLGLADLWDEQFF. Here the CDR3 DNA reads TGTGCCAGCAGCTTAGGCCTAGCGGACCTTTGGGATGAGCAGTTCTTC.

J is TRBJ2-5 and V is TRBV30; 7 bases fit TRBD2. J was trimmed by 3 bases and V by 0 bases; bases with no gene match: 13. This CDR3 is built from 17 residues. Germline assignment: CDR1 GTSNPN and CDR2 SVGIG (reference sequence). The CDR3 spells CAWSVMSLAAKEETQYF. The CDR3 DNA reads as TGTGCCTGGAGTGTAATGTCGCTAGCGGCTAAGGAAGAGACCCAGTACTTC.

This clone was seen once. This chain connects TRBV1 to TRBJ2-3; the table's D call of TRBD1 was not tested on the DNA. TRBV1 is an annotated pseudogene. The CDR3 sequence is 16 residues long. CDR3 residues: CTSSQVWDSYTDTQYF. In DNA, the CDR3 is TGCACCAGCAGCCAAGTGTGGGACAGCTACACAGATACGCAGTATTTT.

The chain couples TRBV6-4 to TRBJ1-5; D gene unclear. From germline, CDR1 is MRHNA and CDR2 SNTAGT. V was clipped by 4 bases and J by 6 bases, with 16 bases between them. CDR3 length: 15 amino acids. The CDR3: CASSAQSGHGQPQHF. CDR3 sequence (DNA): TGTGCCAGCAGTGCCCAATCTGGGCACGGTCAGCCCCAGCATTTT.

The chain employs TRBV5-6 and TRBJ1-2; unclear D gene. CDR3 length: 13 amino acids. The germline V gene has CDR1 SGHDT and CDR2 YYEEEE. V was trimmed by 1 base and J by 2 bases, leaving 6 bases between them. For the CDR3, the DNA is TGTGCCAGCAGCTTGAATCCAAACTATGGCTACACCTTC. Translated: CASSLNPNYGYTF.

This chain connects TRBV5-1 to TRBJ2-1; 10 bases match TRBD2. Unmatched junction bases numbered 7, after V lost 3 bases and J lost 7 bases. This CDR3 is 15 amino acids long. Germline CDR1 SGHRS, CDR2 YFSETQ. The CDR3 region has the DNA TGCGCCAGCAGCTATTTCGGGACTAGCGTAAATGAGCAGTTCTTC. This gives the protein CASSYFGTSVNEQFF.

This clone was picked up one time. The V gene is TRBV6-4, the J gene TRBJ2-3; unclear D gene. This CDR3 is built from 14 residues. Per the germline V gene, CDR1 is MRHNA and CDR2 is SNTAGT. V lost 0 bases, J lost 1 base, and 5 bases lay in between. CDR3 nucleotide sequence: TGTGCCAGCAGTGACTCAATAGGCACAGATACGCAGTATTTT. It is translated as CASSDSIGTDTQYF.

V gene TRBV4-1 combines with J gene TRBJ1-2, with D unclear. CDR3 length equals 14 residues. The V gene's germline CDR1 is MGHRA and CDR2 YSYEKL. V was shortened by 1 base and J by 8 bases, with 14 bases between the two germline ends. The CDR3 DNA follows: TGCGCCAGCAGCCAAGGGAGGGCACCGGGGGGCTACACCTTC. This gives the protein CASSQGRAPGGYTF.

CDR3 amino acids: CARETGPYNSPLHF. The CDR3 region has the DNA TGTGCCAGGGAGACAGGGCCTTATAATTCACCCCTCCACTTT. The rearrangement uses TRBV14 and TRBJ1-6; TRBD1 matches at 7 bases. This CDR3 region has 14 residues. Germline V gene data show CDR1 as SGHDN and CDR2 as FVKESK. Germline trimming cut 9 bases from V and 4 bases from J; bases unmatched to any gene: 6. The full variable domain, its missing parts supplied by reference TRBV14 and TRBJ1-6, is EAGVTQFPSHSVIEKGQTVTLRCDPISGHDNLYWYRRVMGKEIKFLLHFVKESKQDESGMPNNRFLAERTGGTYSTLKVQPAELEDSGVYFCARETGPYNSPLHFGNGTRLTVT.

This clone has a handful of counts. This sequence joins TRBV5-4 and TRBJ2-2; D is unclear. Germline CDR1 and CDR2: SGHNT and YYREEE (reference sequence). The CDR3 is 13 residues long. Trimming took 0 bases from V and 7 from J, leaving 7 bases between them. CDR3 sequence: CASSLDRLGELFF. Here the CDR3 DNA reads TGTGCCAGCAGCTTGGATCGACTCGGGGAGCTGTTTTTT.

The J gene is TRBJ2-7, the V gene TRBV28; 13 positions agree with TRBD2. This CDR3 has 15 residues. Germline lookup yields CDR1 MDHEN and CDR2 SYDVKM. V lost 6 bases to trimming and J lost 3 bases; unmatched junction nucleotides: 5. The CDR3 coding sequence is TGTGCCAGCAGCATGGGGACTAGCGGGGACTACGAGCAGTACTTC. This translates into CASSMGTSGDYEQYF.

The genes are TRBV27 and TRBJ2-2; TRBD2 might be the D (6 bases). Germline loops: CDR1 MNHEY, CDR2 SMNVEV (reference sequence). V was pared by 5 bases and J by 2 bases, with 12 bases between. The CDR3 is 15 residues long. CDR3 amino acids: CASSPRDPNTGELFF. As DNA, the CDR3 is TGTGCCAGCAGTCCGCGGGACCCAAACACCGGGGAGCTGTTTTTT.